This T cell receptor beta chain is drawn from a study of cytomegalovirus exposure and HLA in healthy donors. Study conclusions and caveats: Associated with HLA alleles at 0.05 false discovery rate in a later analysis were fewer than 20,000 TCR beta sequences. It was reported in a later analysis that an Asian-associated ancestry cluster showed fewer N-insertions than the approximately 670-donor mean. Earlier analysis looked at TCR beta V segments, and most were productive about 90% or about 30% of the time. The authors listed 150 to 200 TCR beta chains as cytomegalovirus-associated.

Trimming shortened V by 5 bases and J by 4 bases, and 8 bases separated the two germline ends. The CDR3 contains 12 residues. The germline V gene has CDR1 SGHNT and CDR2 YENEEA. Primers: 60 Vbeta forward and 13 Jbeta reverse. The repertoire was sequenced with immunoSEQ multiplex PCR; TCRdb's copy has only in-frame clones and lacks some. Here the sample table reports around 150,000 clones. As regards this clone: Its antigen is not identified.

The gene calls are TRBV11-3 and TRBJ1-1; D is perhaps TRBD1 (6 bases). The receptor was isolated from a woman aged 60 to 75 in good health and CMV-seronegative. Sequencing was done on a sample of PBMCs. DNA for the CDR3: TGTGCCAGCAGCCGAGGGGGCACTGAAGCTTTCTTT. Protein sequence: CASSRGGTEAFF.